The 15 T cell receptor beta chains in this list originate from one sample, sequenced in a study of cytomegalovirus exposure and HLA in healthy donors. Primers for the PCR totalled 60 Vbeta and 13 Jbeta. Sequencing was performed with immunoSEQ multiplex PCR; in TCRdb, only in-frame clones are kept and a portion is missing. In the table there are about 200,000 clones, around 85% of which are singletons. The sequencing input was PBMCs. These receptors all come from a girl between 2 and 10 years old in good health and CMV-seronegative.

The rearrangement uses TRBV5-4 and TRBJ2-1; weak D call: TRBD2 (5 bases). CDR3 length: 19 residues. Per germline, CDR1 SGHNT and CDR2 YYREEE (reference sequence). Trimming removed 0 bases from V and 2 bases from J, with 21 bases in between. As DNA, the CDR3 is TGTGCCAGCAGCTTGGGGACTCACCAACTAGGACCGCCCTACAATGAGCAGTTCTTC. Protein sequence: CASSLGTHQLGPPYNEQFF.

The V gene is TRBV5-1, the J gene TRBJ1-3; D remains unclear. Trimming pared 6 bases from V and 2 bases from J, leaving 9 bases between. Germline V gene sequence: CDR1 SGHRS, CDR2 YFSETQ. This CDR3 is built from 13 residues. As DNA, the CDR3 is TGCGCCAGCAAAGAGGAGACTGGAAACACCATATATTTT. Its protein is CASKEETGNTIYF.

There are a few counts of this clone. This rearrangement joins TRBV5-6 to TRBJ2-5; 8 bases line up with TRBD2. V gave up 2 bases and J gave up 5 bases; unmatched junction bases: 8. The germline V gene has CDR1 SGHDT and CDR2 YYEEEE. The CDR3 totals 15 residues. CDR3 sequence (DNA): TGTGCCAGCAGCTTTTTGCTAGCGGGTGTGGAGACCCAGTACTTC. It codes for CASSFLLAGVETQYF.

The chain has TRBV6-1 and TRBJ2-5, with a weak D call TRBD2 (6 bases). The CDR3 runs 12 residues. Trimming removed 2 bases at V and 5 bases at J, with 6 bases between. CDR1 is MNHNS and CDR2 is SASEGT in the germline V gene. The CDR3: CASSERGETQYF. As DNA, the CDR3 is TGTGCCAGCAGTGAACGGGGGGAGACCCAGTACTTC.

The chain combines TRBV19 with TRBJ2-2; D remains unclear. CDR3 length: 16 amino acids. The germline V gene has CDR1 LNHDA and CDR2 SQIVND (reference sequence). With 7 bases removed from V and 0 bases from J, the gap between germline ends came to 15 bases. The CDR3 DNA reads as TGTGCCAGTACCCGCGAGACTGTTGCGAACACCGGGGAGCTGTTTTTT. Protein: CASTRETVANTGELFF.

In this sample, this clone turned up a few times. The V call is TRBV10-3, the J call TRBJ1-3, with D perhaps matching TRBD1 (5 bases). The CDR3 extends over 13 amino acids. The germline V gene has CDR1 ENHRY and CDR2 SYGVKD. This chain's CDR3 is CVVSDTQRNTIYF. CDR3 nucleotides: TGTGTTGTCTCGGACACCCAAAGAAACACCATATATTTT.

The V and J genes are TRBV14 and TRBJ2-5; TRBD1 might be the D (6 bases). The V end was cut by 3 bases, the J end by 1 base, with 12 bases between. Germline V CDR1 and CDR2: SGHDN, FVKESK. The CDR3 has 15 residues. CDR3 coding DNA: TGTGCCAGCAGCCAGGGTACAGGGCCCCAAGAGACCCAGTACTTC. Protein sequence: CASSQGTGPQETQYF.

The V and J genes are TRBV25-1 and TRBJ2-5; D uncertain. The CDR3 has 18 amino acids. V was pared by 2 bases and J by 2 bases, with 21 bases between. Germline lookup yields CDR1 MGHDK and CDR2 SYGVNS. The CDR3 loop reads CASSERNKFVGVQETQYF. The CDR3 DNA reads TGTGCCAGCAGTGAACGGAATAAGTTTGTGGGCGTTCAAGAGACCCAGTACTTC.

This chain connects TRBV5-5 to TRBJ2-7; D may be TRBD1 (6 bases). This CDR3 contains 14 residues. The germline V and J ends were trimmed by 1 base and 3 bases, with 11 bases remaining between them. Germline V lookup: CDR1 SGHKS, CDR2 YYEKEE (reference sequence). The CDR3 protein is CASSLRGTNYEQYF. DNA for the CDR3: TGTGCCAGCAGCTTGCGAGGGACAAACTACGAGCAGTACTTC.

This clone was recorded once. The chain's CDR3 is CASSPFMPSGTIYNEQFF. The DNA of the CDR3 is TGTGCCAGCAGCCCCTTTATGCCTAGCGGGACCATATACAATGAGCAGTTCTTC. The chain uses TRBV5-6 and TRBJ2-1, with 9 bases fitting TRBD2. J lost 4 bases, V lost 4 bases, and 15 bases had no gene match. The V gene's germline CDR1 is SGHDT and CDR2 YYEEEE. The CDR3 consists of 18 residues.

The chain recombines TRBV19 with TRBJ2-5, with TRBD1 identical over 9 bases. The trim removed 5 bases at V and 4 bases at J, leaving 11 bases unmatched. Germline V gene sequence: CDR1 LNHDA, CDR2 SQIVND (reference sequence). CDR3 length: 16 amino acids. The CDR3 DNA is TGTGCCAGTAGTCATACTGACAGGGGGTTAGGAGAGACCCAGTACTTC. Residues: CASSHTDRGLGETQYF.

V and J are TRBV15 and TRBJ1-5; no definite D call. CDR3 length equals 14 residues. V gave up 1 base and J gave up 3 bases, with 7 bases separating them. Germline CDR1 and CDR2: LNHNV and YYDKDF (reference sequence). In nucleotides, the CDR3 is TGTGCCACCAGCAGAGGAGAAAACAATCAGCCCCAGCATTTT. Translated: CATSRGENNQPQHF.

The table lists this clone with a count of one. The chain joins TRBV5-1 to TRBJ2-5; D remains ambiguous. V was clipped by 0 bases and J by 5 bases, with 11 bases between them. This CDR3 has 14 amino acids. Germline V CDR1 and CDR2: SGHRS, YFSETQ. The chain's CDR3 is CASSLASRAETQYF. As DNA, the CDR3 is TGCGCCAGCAGCTTGGCCAGTCGAGCGGAGACCCAGTACTTC.

The rearrangement links TRBV11-1 to TRBJ1-1, with D uncertain. Trimming stripped 5 bases from V and 4 bases from J, with 14 bases between. The CDR3 runs 14 residues. The germline CDR1 and CDR2 sequences are SGHAT and FQDESV (reference sequence). CDR3 sequence: CASSASFRSTEAFF. The CDR3 DNA is TGTGCCAGCAGCGCGTCCTTCCGGAGCACTGAAGCTTTCTTT. The full variable domain, rest sourced from reference TRBV11-1 and TRBJ1-1, is EAEVAQSPRYKITEKSQAVAFWCDPISGHATLYWYRQILGQGPELLVQFQDESVVDDSQLPKDRFSAERLKGVDSTLKIQPAELGDSAMYLCASSASFRSTEAFFGQGTRLTVV.

V is TRBV27 and J is TRBJ2-3; 7 bases match TRBD1. V dropped 3 bases and J dropped 4; count of bases not matched to a gene: 10. The CDR3 runs to 16 residues. Germline CDR1 is MNHEY and CDR2 is SMNVEV (reference sequence). In nucleotides, the CDR3 is TGTGCCAGCAGTTTGGGAACAGGGGCCACATCAGATACGCAGTATTTT. Its protein product is CASSLGTGATSDTQYF.